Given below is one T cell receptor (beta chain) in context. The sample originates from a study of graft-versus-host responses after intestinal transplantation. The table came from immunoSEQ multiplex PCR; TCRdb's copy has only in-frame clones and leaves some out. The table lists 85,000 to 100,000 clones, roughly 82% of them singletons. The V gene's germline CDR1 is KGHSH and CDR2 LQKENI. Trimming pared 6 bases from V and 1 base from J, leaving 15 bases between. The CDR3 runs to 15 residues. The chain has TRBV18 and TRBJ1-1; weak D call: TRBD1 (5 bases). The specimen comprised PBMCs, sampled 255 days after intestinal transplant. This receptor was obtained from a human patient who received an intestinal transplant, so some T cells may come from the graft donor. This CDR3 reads CASSRRDLRNTEAFF. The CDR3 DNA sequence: TGTGCCAGCTCGCGACGGGACTTGAGGAACACTGAAGCTTTCTTT.